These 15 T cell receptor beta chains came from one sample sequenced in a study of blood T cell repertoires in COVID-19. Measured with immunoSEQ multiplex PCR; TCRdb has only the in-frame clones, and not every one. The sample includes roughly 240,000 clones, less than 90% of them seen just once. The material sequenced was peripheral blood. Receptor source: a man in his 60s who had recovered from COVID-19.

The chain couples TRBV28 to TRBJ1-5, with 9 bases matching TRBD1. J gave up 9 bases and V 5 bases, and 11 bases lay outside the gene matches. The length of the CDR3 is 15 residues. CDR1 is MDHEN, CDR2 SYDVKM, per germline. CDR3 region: CASSATGTGSRPQHF. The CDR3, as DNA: TGTGCCAGCAGTGCCACCGGGACAGGGTCGCGGCCCCAGCATTTT.

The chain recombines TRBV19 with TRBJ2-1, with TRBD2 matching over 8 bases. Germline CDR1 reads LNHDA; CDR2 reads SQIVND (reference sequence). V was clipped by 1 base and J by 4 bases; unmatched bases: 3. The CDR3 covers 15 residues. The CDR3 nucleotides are TGTGCCAGTAGTATAGGCGGGAGGACTTACAATGAGCAGTTCTTC. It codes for CASSIGGRTYNEQFF.

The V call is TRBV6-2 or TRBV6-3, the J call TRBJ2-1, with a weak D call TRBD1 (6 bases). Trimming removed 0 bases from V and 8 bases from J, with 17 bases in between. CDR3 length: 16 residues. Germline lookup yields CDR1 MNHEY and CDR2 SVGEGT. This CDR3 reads CASSYSLQGSLDEQFF. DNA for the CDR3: TGTGCCAGCAGTTACTCGCTTCAGGGGTCCTTGGATGAGCAGTTCTTC.

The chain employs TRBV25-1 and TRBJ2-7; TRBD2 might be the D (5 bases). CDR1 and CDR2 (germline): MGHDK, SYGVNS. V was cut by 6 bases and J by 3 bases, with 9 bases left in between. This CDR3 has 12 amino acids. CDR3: CASRGTSYEQYF. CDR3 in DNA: TGTGCCAGCAGGGGAACTAGCTACGAGCAGTACTTC.

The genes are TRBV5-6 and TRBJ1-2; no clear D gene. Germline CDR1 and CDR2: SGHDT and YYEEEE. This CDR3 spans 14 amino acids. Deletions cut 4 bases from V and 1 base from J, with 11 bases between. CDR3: CASSMQRSNYGYTF. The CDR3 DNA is TGTGCCAGCAGCATGCAGAGGAGTAACTATGGCTACACCTTC.

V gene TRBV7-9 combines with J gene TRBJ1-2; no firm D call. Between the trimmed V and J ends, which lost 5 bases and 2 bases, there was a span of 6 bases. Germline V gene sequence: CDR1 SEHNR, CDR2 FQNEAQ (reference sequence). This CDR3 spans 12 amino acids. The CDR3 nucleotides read TGTGCCAGCAGCACCGGGAACTATGGCTACACCTTC. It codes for CASSTGNYGYTF.

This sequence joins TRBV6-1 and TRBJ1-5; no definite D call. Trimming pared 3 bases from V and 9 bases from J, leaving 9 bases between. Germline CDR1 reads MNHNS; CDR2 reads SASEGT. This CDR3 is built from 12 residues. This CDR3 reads CASSERVRPQHF. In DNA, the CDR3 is TGTGCCAGCAGTGAGAGGGTGAGGCCCCAGCATTTT.

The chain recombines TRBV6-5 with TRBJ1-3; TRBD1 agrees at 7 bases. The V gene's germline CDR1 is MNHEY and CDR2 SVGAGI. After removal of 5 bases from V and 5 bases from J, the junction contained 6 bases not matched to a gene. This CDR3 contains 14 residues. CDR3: CASSPSGQRNTIYF. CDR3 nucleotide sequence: TGTGCCAGCAGTCCTTCGGGACAGAGAAACACCATATATTTT.

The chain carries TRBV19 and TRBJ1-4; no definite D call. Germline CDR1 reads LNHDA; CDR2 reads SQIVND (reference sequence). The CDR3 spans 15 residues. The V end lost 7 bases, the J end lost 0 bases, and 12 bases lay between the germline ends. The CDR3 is CASKLASATNEKLFF. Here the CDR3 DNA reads TGTGCCAGTAAATTAGCCAGCGCAACTAATGAAAAACTGTTTTTT.

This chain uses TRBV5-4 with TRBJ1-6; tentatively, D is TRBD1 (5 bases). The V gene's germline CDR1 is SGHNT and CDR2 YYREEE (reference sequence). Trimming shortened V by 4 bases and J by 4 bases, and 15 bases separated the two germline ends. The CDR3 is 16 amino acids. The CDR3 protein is CASSPLGGGYNSPLHF. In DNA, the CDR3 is TGTGCCAGCAGCCCGCTAGGTGGGGGGTATAATTCACCCCTCCACTTT.

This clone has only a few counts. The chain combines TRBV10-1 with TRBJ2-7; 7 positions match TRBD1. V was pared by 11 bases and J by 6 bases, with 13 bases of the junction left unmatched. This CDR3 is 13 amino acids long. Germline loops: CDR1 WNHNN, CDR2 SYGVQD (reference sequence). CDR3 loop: CAGPEQGSAEQYF. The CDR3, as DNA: TGCGCCGGACCTGAACAGGGGTCGGCCGAGCAGTACTTC.

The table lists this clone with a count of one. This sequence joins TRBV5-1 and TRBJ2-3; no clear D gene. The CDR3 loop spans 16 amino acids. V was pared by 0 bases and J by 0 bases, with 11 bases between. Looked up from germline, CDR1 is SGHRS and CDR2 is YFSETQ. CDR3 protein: CASSLGVSPSTDTQYF. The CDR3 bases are TGCGCCAGCAGCTTGGGTGTATCTCCTAGCACAGATACGCAGTATTTT.

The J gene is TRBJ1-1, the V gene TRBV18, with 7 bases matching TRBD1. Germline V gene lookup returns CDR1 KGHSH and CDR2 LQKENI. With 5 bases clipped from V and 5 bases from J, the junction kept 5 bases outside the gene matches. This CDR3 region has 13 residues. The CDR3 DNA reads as TGTGCCAGCTCAGTGCAGGGGGAAACTGAAGCTTTCTTT. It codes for CASSVQGETEAFF.

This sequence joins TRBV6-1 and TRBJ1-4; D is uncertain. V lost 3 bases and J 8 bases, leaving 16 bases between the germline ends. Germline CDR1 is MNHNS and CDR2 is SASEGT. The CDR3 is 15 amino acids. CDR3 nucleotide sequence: TGTGCCAGCAGTGATGCCCCGGGAGCGAGGGAAAAACTGTTTTTT. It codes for CASSDAPGAREKLFF.

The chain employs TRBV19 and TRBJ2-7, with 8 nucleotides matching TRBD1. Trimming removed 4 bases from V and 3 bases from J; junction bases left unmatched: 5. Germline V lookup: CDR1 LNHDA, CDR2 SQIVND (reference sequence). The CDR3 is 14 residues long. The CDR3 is CASSRTGWGYEQYF. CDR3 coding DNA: TGTGCCAGTAGTAGGACAGGGTGGGGCTACGAGCAGTACTTC.